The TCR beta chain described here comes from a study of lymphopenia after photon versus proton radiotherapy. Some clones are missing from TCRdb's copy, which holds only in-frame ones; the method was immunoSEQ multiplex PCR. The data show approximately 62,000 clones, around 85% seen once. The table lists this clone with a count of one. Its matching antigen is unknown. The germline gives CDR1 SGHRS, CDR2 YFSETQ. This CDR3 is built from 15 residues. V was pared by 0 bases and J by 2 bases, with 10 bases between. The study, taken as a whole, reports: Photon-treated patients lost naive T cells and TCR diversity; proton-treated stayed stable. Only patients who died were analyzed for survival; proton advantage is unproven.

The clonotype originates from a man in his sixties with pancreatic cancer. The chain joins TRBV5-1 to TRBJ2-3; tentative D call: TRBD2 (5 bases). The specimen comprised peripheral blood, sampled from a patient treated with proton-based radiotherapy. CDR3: CASSLEAGYTDTQYF. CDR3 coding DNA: TGCGCCAGCAGCTTGGAGGCGGGTTACACAGATACGCAGTATTTT.